This T cell receptor beta chain was captured in a study of T cell changes during pregnancy in multiple sclerosis. The CDR3 totals 15 residues. Germline CDR1 is SGHTA and CDR2 is FQGTGA. Trimming pared 6 bases from V and 2 bases from J, leaving 11 bases between. Repertoires were generated with immunoSEQ multiplex PCR, while TCRdb's copy carries only in-frame clones and drops some. Of 70,000 or so clones listed, 85% to 95% were seen once; the top ten hold over 0.25%. This sequence joins TRBV7-3 and TRBJ2-6, with a tentative D call TRBD2 (6 bases). Specimen: CD4+ T cells from peripheral blood mononuclear cells, collected after pregnancy. The sequence was collected from a female donor with multiple sclerosis, enrolled in a pregnancy study. Written as DNA, the CDR3 is TGTGCCAGCAGTTTCTGGACTACTGGGGCCAACGTCCTGACTTTC. It yields the protein CASSFWTTGANVLTF. The full variable domain, its missing parts supplied by reference TRBV7-3 and TRBJ2-6, is GAGVSQTPSNKVTEKGKYVELRCDPISGHTALYWYRQSLGQGPEFLIYFQGTGAADDSGLPNDRFFAVRPEGSVSTLKIQRTERGDSAVYLCASSFWTTGANVLTFGAGSRLTVL.